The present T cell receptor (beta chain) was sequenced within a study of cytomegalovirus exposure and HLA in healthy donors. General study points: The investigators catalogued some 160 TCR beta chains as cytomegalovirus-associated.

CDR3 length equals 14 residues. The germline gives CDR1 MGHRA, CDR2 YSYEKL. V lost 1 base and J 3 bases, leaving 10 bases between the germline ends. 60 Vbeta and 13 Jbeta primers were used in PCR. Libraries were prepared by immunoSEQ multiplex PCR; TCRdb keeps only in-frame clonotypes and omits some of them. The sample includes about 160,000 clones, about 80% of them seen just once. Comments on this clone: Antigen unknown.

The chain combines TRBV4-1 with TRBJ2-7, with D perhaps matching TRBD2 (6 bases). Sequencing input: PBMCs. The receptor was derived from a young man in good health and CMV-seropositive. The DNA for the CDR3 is TGCGCCAGCAGCCAAGGGAGGGGCGGCTACGAGCAGTACTTC. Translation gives CASSQGRGGYEQYF.